The T cell receptor beta chain under discussion was sequenced for a study of T cell responses to AZD1222 COVID-19 vaccine. As to this clone: At one end the junction does not follow the germline gene, possibly because of a read error.

TCRdb's table, derived via immunoSEQ multiplex PCR, lists solely in-frame clones and lacks some. The repertoire holds 90,000 to 150,000 clones, with 80% to 90% as singletons. The CDR3 contains 17 residues. Per the germline V gene, CDR1 is SGHTA and CDR2 is FQGNSA. The receptor's source is an adult in good health. This rearrangement joins TRBV7-2 to TRBJ2-2, with 7 bases lining up with TRBD2. The input for sequencing was peripheral blood, taken on day 0 of AZD1222 vaccination. CDR3 sequence reads: CASSPGLVGSLTRELFF. The CDR3 nucleotides read TGTGCCAGCAGCCCCGGACTAGTTGGGTCCCTCACCCGGGAGCTGTTTTTT.